The present T cell receptor beta chain was sequenced within a study of cytomegalovirus exposure and HLA in healthy donors. Study-wide findings and caveats: CMV serostatus alone was available as immune exposure information.

The donors (healthy individuals) were bone marrow donors. As concerns this clone: As yet, its antigen is unknown.

The PCR contained 60 Vbeta and 13 Jbeta primers. Data came from immunoSEQ multiplex PCR; TCRdb stores just in-frame clones and leaves some out. The data show around 180,000 clones, with approximately 86% seen just once and around 1.5% held by the top ten. Sequencing was carried out using PBMCs. The clonotype originates from a woman aged 18-29 years in good health and CMV-seronegative.

The CDR3 reads CASSSLPGGASDEQFF. CDR3 nucleotides: TGTGCCAGCAGCTCCCTCCCAGGAGGGGCGAGCGATGAGCAGTTCTTC. The chain joins TRBV11-3 to TRBJ2-1; tentative D call: TRBD2 (6 bases). Germline CDR1 is SGHNT and CDR2 is YENEEA. The V gene lost 4 bases and the J gene lost 8 bases, with 21 bases spanning the gap. CDR3 length: 16 residues.